The 30 T cell receptor beta chains below come from one sample, sequenced in a study of T-cell memory formation after mild COVID-19. TCRdb passed the 5' RACE reads through MiXCR, listing each CDR3 protein once. In the table there are hundreds of thousands of distinct CDR3 sequences, 20% to 25% of which are singletons. Sequencing input: PBMCs or a T cell subset sorted from them (not recorded which). The receptors were sampled from an adult woman who had mild COVID-19 (a few samples of this study predate the infection). Cell type and time point are not known.

V gene TRBV4-2 combines with J gene TRBJ2-7, with D perhaps matching TRBD1 (6 bases). Germline values: CDR1 LGHNA, CDR2 YNFKEQ. Trimming shortened V by 0 bases and J by 4 bases, and 13 bases separated the two germline ends. The CDR3 loop spans 15 amino acids. This CDR3 is CASSQDEQGSYEQYF. The CDR3 DNA reads as TGTGCCAGCAGCCAAGATGAGCAGGGGAGTTACGAGCAGTACTTC.

This clonotype was detected a few times. The chain has TRBV24-1 and TRBJ2-1, with 10 bases lining up with TRBD1. The CDR3 runs 17 residues. Germline V gene sequence: CDR1 KGHDR, CDR2 SFDVKD. Trimming cost V 4 bases and J 1 base; bases outside gene matches: 6. As DNA, the CDR3 is TGTGCCACCAGTGACAAGGACAGGGGGGTTTCCTACAATGAGCAGTTCTTC. Translated: CATSDKDRGVSYNEQFF.

V is TRBV12-3 or TRBV12-4 and J is TRBJ2-3; D possibly corresponds to TRBD1 (6 bases). This CDR3 has 16 residues. V was clipped by 2 bases and J by 3 bases, with 15 bases between them. The CDR3 loop is CASSLFTGPQTDTQYF. In DNA form, the CDR3 reads TGTGCCAGCAGTTTATTTACAGGGCCCCAGACAGATACGCAGTATTTT.

CDR3 sequence (DNA): TGTGCCAGCAGTCCCCGGACTAGCGGGAAAACAGATACGCAGTATTTT. As protein: CASSPRTSGKTDTQYF. The chain uses TRBV12-3 or TRBV12-4 and TRBJ2-3; 12 bases fit TRBD2. The ends lost 5 bases at V and 3 bases at J; junction bases unmatched: 6. This CDR3 comprises 16 residues.

The chain couples TRBV12-3 or TRBV12-4 to TRBJ2-3; tentative D call: TRBD1 (5 bases). This CDR3 region has 16 residues. V was clipped by 5 bases and J by 0 bases, with 15 bases between them. Here the CDR3 reads CASSPPGHPSTDTQYF. For the CDR3, the DNA is TGTGCCAGCAGTCCGCCCGGACATCCTAGCACAGATACGCAGTATTTT.

The chain couples TRBV6-5 to TRBJ2-3; 7 positions match TRBD1. CDR1 MNHEY and CDR2 SVGAGI come from the germline V gene. The CDR3 loop spans 15 amino acids. The ends lost 2 bases at V and 7 bases at J; junction bases unmatched: 9. The CDR3 here is CASSYPQGDKNTQYF. CDR3 coding DNA: TGTGCCAGCAGTTACCCTCAGGGGGACAAGAATACGCAGTATTTT.

The CDR3 nucleotides read TGTGCCAGCAGTGAATCTGAGACTAGCGGGAGGGCTATTCCCTACAATGAGCAGTTCTTC. Its translation: CASSESETSGRAIPYNEQFF. V usage is TRBV25-1 and J usage is TRBJ2-1; 14 bases are a match to TRBD2. Germline V lookup: CDR1 MGHDK, CDR2 SYGVNS. Trimming at V came to 1 base and at J to 2 bases, leaving 10 bases not matched to a gene. The CDR3 loop spans 20 amino acids.

V is TRBV9 and J is TRBJ2-2; D gene unclear. CDR1 is SGDLS, CDR2 YYNGEE, per germline. The CDR3 has 15 amino acids. The V end was cut by 0 bases, the J end by 2 bases, with 8 bases between. CDR3 nucleotides: TGTGCCAGCAGCGTAGGAAGTAGAAACACCGGGGAGCTGTTTTTT. This encodes CASSVGSRNTGELFF.

The V and J genes are TRBV7-6 and TRBJ2-5; the D gene is possibly TRBD2 (6 bases). The CDR3 has 15 amino acids. CDR1 and CDR2 from the germline V gene are SGHVS and FNYEAQ. Trimming cost V 8 bases and J 0 bases, with 16 bases left between them. This CDR3 reads CASSPLATYQETQYF. The CDR3 coding sequence is TGTGCCAGCTCCCCTCTAGCGACGTACCAAGAGACCCAGTACTTC.

The table lists this clonotype with a few counts. The chain links TRBV2 to TRBJ2-2; D may be TRBD2 (6 bases). This CDR3 region has 16 residues. Per germline, CDR1 SNHLY and CDR2 FYNNEI. V was cut by 6 bases and J by 0 bases, with 14 bases left in between. CDR3 DNA: TGTGCCAGCAGGGGAGGCCAAACGACGAACACCGGGGAGCTGTTTTTT. Residues: CASRGGQTTNTGELFF.

The chain employs TRBV27 and TRBJ2-1; 8 bases line up with TRBD1. The CDR3 spans 15 residues. Germline V gene data show CDR1 as MNHEY and CDR2 as SMNVEV (reference sequence). With 5 bases clipped from V and 7 bases from J, the junction kept 10 bases outside the gene matches. CDR3 sequence (DNA): TGTGCCAGCAGTCTGGACAGGGTTTTTTCAAATGAGCAGTTCTTC. Translating gives CASSLDRVFSNEQFF.

This clonotype was recorded a few times. The rearrangement links TRBV7-9 to TRBJ2-7; D perhaps matches TRBD1 (6 bases). There are 14 residues in the CDR3. Germline values: CDR1 SEHNR, CDR2 FQNEAQ (reference sequence). Between the trimmed V and J ends, which lost 1 base and 3 bases, there was a span of 10 bases. The CDR3 sequence: CASSLEGQVYEQYF. The CDR3 DNA reads as TGTGCCAGCAGCTTAGAGGGACAAGTCTACGAGCAGTACTTC.

This chain links TRBV6-5 with TRBJ2-7, with no clear D. Trimming pared 0 bases from V and 2 bases from J, leaving 11 bases between. This CDR3 is built from 15 residues. Germline V gives CDR1 MNHEY, CDR2 SVGAGI. The CDR3 sequence: CASSYSILGTYEQYF. The CDR3 nucleotides read TGTGCCAGCAGTTACTCGATTTTGGGTACCTACGAGCAGTACTTC.

The CDR3 loop reads CASSQERFGNTEAFF. The DNA for the CDR3 is TGCGCCAGCAGCCAAGAGAGGTTCGGGAACACTGAAGCTTTCTTT. The V call is TRBV4-1, the J call TRBJ1-1, with D unresolved. CDR3 size: 15 residues. Germline CDR1 is MGHRA and CDR2 is YSYEKL. V lost 0 bases and J 1 base, leaving 9 bases between the germline ends.

This chain links TRBV9 with TRBJ1-2; TRBD1 might be the D (6 bases). The germline V gene has CDR1 SGDLS and CDR2 YYNGEE. Trimming removed 0 bases from V and 1 base from J, with 10 bases in between. The CDR3 extends over 15 amino acids. CDR3 DNA sequence: TGTGCCAGCAGCGTAGGTGGGACAAGTAACTATGGCTACACCTTC. Residues: CASSVGGTSNYGYTF.

The genes are TRBV27 and TRBJ1-2; D uncertain. The CDR3 has 14 residues. Trimming left V 7 bases short and J 6 bases short, with 18 bases between. The germline CDR1 and CDR2 sequences are MNHEY and SMNVEV (reference sequence). The CDR3 here is CASKIISSLDGYTF. The CDR3 bases are TGTGCCAGCAAAATAATATCCTCCCTAGATGGCTACACCTTC.

The J gene is TRBJ2-7, the V gene TRBV5-8, with 14 nucleotides matching TRBD2. The germline gives CDR1 SGHTS, CDR2 YDEGEE. J was trimmed by 6 bases and V by 5 bases; bases with no gene match: 10. The CDR3 runs 16 residues. The CDR3 DNA follows: TGTGCCAGCAGTTATTCGACTAGCGGGGGGGCCACCGAGCAGTACTTC. It specifies CASSYSTSGGATEQYF. Together with reference TRBV5-8 and TRBJ2-7, the CDR3 gives the full variable domain: EAGVTQSPTHLIKTRGQQATLRCSPISGHTSVYWYQQALGLGLQFLLWYDEGEERNRGNFPPRFSGRQFPNYSSELNVNALELEDSALYLCASSYSTSGGATEQYFGPGTRLTVT.

This clonotype was seen only a few times. This rearrangement joins TRBV9 to TRBJ2-3; 8 bases are a match to TRBD2. Germline V gene lookup returns CDR1 SGDLS and CDR2 YYNGEE. The CDR3 runs 16 residues. Trimming cost V 0 bases and J 4 bases; bases outside gene matches: 7. Here the CDR3 reads CASSVAAGVVSDTQYF. In DNA, the CDR3 is TGTGCCAGCAGCGTAGCAGCGGGAGTAGTGTCAGATACGCAGTATTTT.

The gene calls are TRBV25-1 and TRBJ2-4; 10 bases line up with TRBD1. The J segment lost 7 bases and the V segment lost 3 bases, leaving 9 bases of the junction unmatched. The germline gives CDR1 MGHDK, CDR2 SYGVNS. The CDR3 totals 16 residues. CDR3 bases: TGTGCCAGCAGTGAGACCTCGACAGGGGGCCGTAACATTCAGTACTTC. Translated, it gives CASSETSTGGRNIQYF.

The chain couples TRBV5-1 to TRBJ2-5; D is undetermined. The CDR3 contains 15 residues. Trimming pared 0 bases from V and 1 base from J, leaving 10 bases between. Germline values: CDR1 SGHRS, CDR2 YFSETQ. The CDR3 DNA reads as TGCGCCAGCAGCTTGGATCCGGCAATCCAAGAGACCCAGTACTTC. Its protein is CASSLDPAIQETQYF. The entire variable domain, with the rest obtained from reference TRBV5-1 and TRBJ2-5, is as follows: KAGVTQTPRYLIKTRGQQVTLSCSPISGHRSVSWYQQTPGQGLQFLFEYFSETQRNKGNFPGRFSGRQFSNSRSEMNVSTLELGDSALYLCASSLDPAIQETQYFGPGTRLLVL.

V gene TRBV5-1 combines with J gene TRBJ2-5; unclear D gene. This CDR3 spans 15 amino acids. V lost 0 bases and J lost 5, with 14 bases in between. Looked up from germline, CDR1 is SGHRS and CDR2 is YFSETQ. CDR3 nucleotide sequence: TGCGCCAGCAGCTTGGGGCGGCTTGGGTCGGAGACCCAGTACTTC. This codes for CASSLGRLGSETQYF.

This clonotype was counted only a few times. The chain combines TRBV5-1 with TRBJ2-1; 8 bases align to TRBD2. This CDR3 comprises 15 residues. V trimming: 3 bases; J trimming: 10 bases; junction bases outside the gene matches: 12. CDR1 SGHRS and CDR2 YFSETQ come from the germline V gene. The CDR3 DNA is TGCGCCAGCAGCTCCCCCTGGGGGGCTAGCGGGGAGCAGTTCTTC. It translates to CASSSPWGASGEQFF.

This clonotype was counted only a few times. The chain combines TRBV6-1 with TRBJ2-5; perhaps D is TRBD1 or TRBD2 (6 bases each). CDR3 size: 14 residues. V dropped 6 bases and J dropped 1 base, with 12 bases sitting between them. The germline V gene encodes CDR1 MNHNS and CDR2 SASEGT. CDR3 protein: CASRDGGLQETQYF. The CDR3 nucleotides are TGTGCCAGCAGGGACGGGGGCCTCCAAGAGACCCAGTACTTC.

In this sample, this clonotype turned up a few times. The gene calls are TRBV19 and TRBJ1-2; D is unresolved. The CDR3 contains 13 residues. CDR1 LNHDA and CDR2 SQIVND come from the germline V gene (reference sequence). With 7 bases removed from V and 3 bases from J, the gap between germline ends came to 12 bases. This chain's CDR3 is CASTALGHYGYTF. The CDR3 DNA sequence: TGTGCCAGTACCGCCCTGGGTCACTATGGCTACACCTTC.

This clonotype was counted a few times. The CDR3 nucleotides read TGCGCCAGCAGCGGGGGAGTCTTAGGCTCGAACACCGGGGAGCTGTTTTTT. Translated, it gives CASSGGVLGSNTGELFF. V is TRBV5-1 and J is TRBJ2-2; D is tentatively TRBD1 or TRBD2 (5 bases each). Germline values: CDR1 SGHRS, CDR2 YFSETQ. V was cut by 4 bases and J by 0 bases, with 16 bases left in between. The CDR3 consists of 17 residues.

V is TRBV11-3 and J is TRBJ2-3; no firm D call. V was trimmed by 5 bases and J by 7 bases, leaving 10 bases between them. Germline-derived CDR1 and CDR2 are SGHNT and YENEEA. CDR3 length: 12 amino acids. For the CDR3, the DNA is TGTGCCAGCAGCCTAGGAGTGTATACGCAGTATTTT. This gives the protein CASSLGVYTQYF. Based on the CDR3 plus reference TRBV11-3 and TRBJ2-3, the full variable domain is EAGVVQSPRYKIIEKKQPVAFWCNPISGHNTLYWYLQNLGQGPELLIRYENEEAVDDSQLPKDRFSAERLKGVDSTLKIQPAELGDSAVYLCASSLGVYTQYFGPGTRLTVL.

This clonotype was detected a few times. J is TRBJ2-5 and V is TRBV6-2 or TRBV6-3; D is uncertain. CDR3 size: 15 residues. Germline V CDR1 and CDR2: MNHEY, SVGEGT. V was clipped by 2 bases and J by 0 bases, with 10 bases between them. The CDR3 bases are TGTGCCAGCAGTTACCCGAATACGTACCAAGAGACCCAGTACTTC. This sequence encodes CASSYPNTYQETQYF.

In its sample, this clonotype was seen many times. The rearrangement links TRBV7-9 to TRBJ1-1; D uncertain. The CDR3 loop spans 11 amino acids. Germline CDR1 is SEHNR and CDR2 is FQNEAQ (reference sequence). V lost 5 bases to trimming and J lost 10 bases, with 11 bases between them. CDR3 residues: CASSPRRVAFF. CDR3 bases: TGTGCCAGCAGCCCACGTAGAGTAGCTTTCTTT.

The sample holds a few counts of this clonotype. This chain connects TRBV7-2 to TRBJ1-5; D unclear. Germline V CDR1 and CDR2: SGHTA, FQGNSA. The length of the CDR3 is 13 residues. Trimming pared 5 bases from V and 4 bases from J, leaving 9 bases between. The CDR3 protein is CASSTDWNQPQHF. As DNA, the CDR3 is TGTGCCAGCAGCACGGACTGGAATCAGCCCCAGCATTTT.

This clonotype showed up many times. The chain recombines TRBV12-3 or TRBV12-4 with TRBJ2-1, with 13 positions matching TRBD2. This CDR3 spans 17 amino acids. The junction had 13 bases not matched to a gene; V was cut back by 6 bases and J by 8 bases. The CDR3 DNA sequence: TGTGCCAGCAGCAAAAAACTAATGGGACTAGCGGGATATGAGCAGTTCTTC. This encodes CASSKKLMGLAGYEQFF.